Below, 23 T cell receptor beta chains from the same sample are listed, as sequenced in a study of identical twins. One entry per CDR3 protein results from TCRdb running MiXCR on the 5' RACE reads. The repertoire includes around 240,000 distinct CDR3 sequences, roughly 7% of them detected once, and around 3.4% sits in the top ten. Separately, the same data were catalogued under a study of yellow fever vaccine responses in identical twins.

Sequenced sample: memory (CD45RO+) T cells sorted from blood. All receptors come from a woman aged 18-29 years in good health.

Ten or more counts support this clonotype. The V call is TRBV13, the J call TRBJ1-2; 8 bases are shared with TRBD1. V trimming: 5 bases; J trimming: 3 bases; junction bases outside the gene matches: 11. Germline V gene lookup returns CDR1 PRHDT and CDR2 FYEKMQ (reference sequence). CDR3 length equals 16 residues. The CDR3 spells CASSPRAGQDHYGYTF. CDR3 DNA: TGTGCCAGCAGCCCTAGAGCGGGACAGGATCACTATGGCTACACCTTC.

This clonotype was counted between two and nine times. The chain recombines TRBV10-3 with TRBJ2-7; perhaps TRBD1 as D (6 bases). The germline V gene has CDR1 ENHRY and CDR2 SYGVKD. Trimming cost V 3 bases and J 4 bases, with 10 bases left between them. The CDR3 runs 13 residues. The CDR3 reads CAISERTEYEQYF. Here the CDR3 DNA reads TGTGCCATCAGTGAAAGGACAGAATACGAGCAGTACTTC.

This clonotype came up many times. The chain couples TRBV28 to TRBJ2-1; TRBD2 agrees at 12 bases. V lost 6 bases and J lost 5; bases outside the gene matches: 5. CDR1 MDHEN and CDR2 SYDVKM come from the germline V gene. CDR3 length equals 15 residues. The CDR3 nucleotides read TGTGCCAGCAGGAGGACTAGCGGGACCAACAATGAGCAGTTCTTC. This sequence encodes CASRRTSGTNNEQFF.

The chain joins TRBV29-1 to TRBJ2-2; possible D gene TRBD1, 5 bases. The CDR3 is 11 amino acids. The germline V and J ends were trimmed by 4 bases and 8 bases, with 8 bases remaining between them. Looked up from germline, CDR1 is SQVTM and CDR2 is ANQGSEA. The CDR3 reads CSVVGAGELFF. CDR3 bases: TGCAGCGTTGTTGGGGCGGGGGAGCTGTTTTTT.

There are a few counts of this clonotype. J is TRBJ2-3 and V is TRBV5-1; 9 nucleotides line up with TRBD1. This CDR3 is 12 amino acids long. Germline V CDR1 and CDR2: SGHRS, YFSETQ. Losses at the gene ends were 6 bases for V and 5 bases for J; bases not matched to a gene: 1. Here the CDR3 reads CASNRGQDTQYF. In nucleotides, the CDR3 is TGCGCCAGCAACAGGGGGCAAGATACGCAGTATTTT.

V gene TRBV12-3 or TRBV12-4 combines with J gene TRBJ2-7; no clear D gene. V gave up 1 base and J gave up 8 bases, with 12 bases separating them. The CDR3 sequence is 13 residues long. In nucleotides, the CDR3 is TGTGCCAGCAGTTTAGTCGGTGGGCCTAAGCAGTACTTC. Encoded protein: CASSLVGGPKQYF.

The chain combines TRBV7-8 with TRBJ1-4, with 9 bases aligning to TRBD1. Germline-derived CDR1 and CDR2 are SGHVS and FQNEAQ. Trimming at V came to 5 bases and at J to 8 bases, leaving 6 bases not matched to a gene. The CDR3 totals 14 residues. DNA for the CDR3: TGTGCCAGCAGCCACAGGGGGCTAGGGGAAAAACTGTTTTTT. Its protein product is CASSHRGLGEKLFF.

In its sample, this clonotype was seen a few times. CDR3 protein: CASRHIAGGPGEQYF. The CDR3 DNA is TGTGCCAGCAGACATATAGCGGGAGGGCCTGGCGAGCAGTACTTC. This sequence joins TRBV12-3 or TRBV12-4 and TRBJ2-7; 11 bases fit TRBD2. The CDR3 totals 15 residues. The V and J ends lost 6 bases and 6 bases, in that order; junction bases with no gene match: 10.

This clonotype was observed many times. V gene TRBV2 combines with J gene TRBJ2-2, with TRBD2 as a possible D gene (5 bases). In germline, CDR1 is SNHLY, CDR2 FYNNEI. V lost 6 bases to trimming and J lost 4 bases, with 12 bases between them. This CDR3 has 14 residues. For the CDR3, the DNA is TGTGCCAGCAGGGAGGACGGAGCCACCGGGGAGCTGTTTTTT. This sequence encodes CASREDGATGELFF.

This clonotype was picked up many times. This sequence joins TRBV14 and TRBJ1-4; possible D gene TRBD1, 5 bases. CDR3 length: 15 residues. The V gene lost 2 bases and the J gene lost 5 bases, with 12 bases spanning the gap. Germline assignment: CDR1 SGHDN and CDR2 FVKESK. The CDR3 region has the DNA TGTGCCAGCAGCCAACATGGGGGACCAAATGAAAAACTGTTTTTT. It translates to CASSQHGGPNEKLFF.

This clonotype occurred many times. The V gene is TRBV29-1, the J gene TRBJ2-3; D is possibly TRBD2 (6 bases). The ends were cut back, 4 bases at V and 0 bases at J, with 8 bases in the middle. Germline-derived CDR1 and CDR2 are SQVTM and ANQGSEA. The CDR3 has 13 residues. CDR3 in amino acids: CSVGGISTDTQYF. DNA for the CDR3: TGCAGCGTTGGCGGGATTAGCACAGATACGCAGTATTTT.

The chain couples TRBV5-1 to TRBJ2-3, with 10 bases lining up with TRBD2. Germline trimming cut 2 bases from V and 2 bases from J; bases unmatched to any gene: 5. The CDR3 is made up of 16 amino acids. Germline V gene sequence: CDR1 SGHRS, CDR2 YFSETQ. This CDR3 is CASSFGAGGPTDTQYF. In nucleotides, the CDR3 is TGCGCCAGCAGCTTTGGAGCGGGAGGGCCCACAGATACGCAGTATTTT.

This clonotype was seen more than once but under ten times. This chain joins TRBV28 and TRBJ2-3; D remains ambiguous. CDR3 length equals 18 residues. Trimming removed 4 bases from V and 0 bases from J, with 20 bases in between. The germline gives CDR1 MDHEN, CDR2 SYDVKM. For the CDR3, the DNA is TGTGCCAGCAGTTCCCCCTGGTGGGGTAAGGCTAGCACAGATACGCAGTATTTT. Translating it yields CASSSPWWGKASTDTQYF.

In its sample, this clonotype was seen a few times. The genes are TRBV20-1 and TRBJ1-1; no clear D. This CDR3 comprises 12 residues. Trimming shortened V by 4 bases and J by 0 bases, and 6 bases separated the two germline ends. Germline V gene data show CDR1 as DFQATT and CDR2 as SNEGSKA (reference sequence). The CDR3 sequence: CSANDMNTEAFF. CDR3 sequence (DNA): TGCAGTGCTAATGACATGAACACTGAAGCTTTCTTT.

This clonotype was counted ten times or more. The V and J genes are TRBV12-3 or TRBV12-4 and TRBJ2-7; D remains unclear. Trimming stripped 1 base from V and 6 bases from J, with 10 bases between. This CDR3 has 13 residues. The CDR3 region has the DNA TGTGCCAGCAGTTTAGATCGACCGGGCGAGCAGTACTTC. Encoded protein: CASSLDRPGEQYF.

This clonotype has just a few counts. The chain is built from TRBV20-1 and TRBJ2-7, with 8 bases matching TRBD2. The CDR3 covers 17 residues. From germline, CDR1 is DFQATT and CDR2 SNEGSKA (reference sequence). V shed 6 bases, J shed 2 bases, and the junction held 18 bases outside the gene matches. The CDR3 loop is CSAEGGGLAGLTYEQYF. For the CDR3, the DNA is TGCAGTGCCGAAGGAGGAGGCCTAGCGGGCTTGACCTACGAGCAGTACTTC.

This clonotype was observed a few times. The rearrangement uses TRBV7-8 and TRBJ2-2; TRBD1 aligns across 8 bases. The CDR3 is made up of 14 amino acids. Unmatched junction bases numbered 2, after V lost 4 bases and J lost 4 bases. Germline CDR1 SGHVS, CDR2 FQNEAQ. For the CDR3, the DNA is TGTGCCAGCAGCTGGACAGGGACCACCGGGGAGCTGTTTTTT. This codes for CASSWTGTTGELFF.

This clonotype was counted a few times. This rearrangement joins TRBV3-1 to TRBJ2-2; 10 bases align to TRBD1. CDR1 is LGHDT and CDR2 is YNNKEL in the germline V gene (reference sequence). The length of the CDR3 is 16 residues. The V segment lost 4 bases and the J segment 5 bases; nucleotides outside the gene matches: 7. CDR3 sequence (DNA): TGTGCCAGCAGCCCCGACAGGGGGCAGAAAACCGGGGAGCTGTTTTTT. Residues: CASSPDRGQKTGELFF.

This clonotype was observed many times. The chain is built from TRBV7-7 and TRBJ2-2; D unresolved. The V end was cut by 5 bases, the J end by 2 bases, with 9 bases between. Per germline, CDR1 SSHAT and CDR2 FNYEAQ (reference sequence). The CDR3 covers 14 residues. CDR3 loop: CASSTGPNTGELFF. CDR3 in DNA: TGTGCCAGCAGCACGGGCCCCAACACCGGGGAGCTGTTTTTT.

At least ten counts were recorded for this clonotype. The V call is TRBV12-3 or TRBV12-4, the J call TRBJ1-2, with D tentatively TRBD1 (5 bases). V shed 7 bases and J shed 2 bases, with 17 bases lying between them. CDR3 length: 15 amino acids. The CDR3 is CASTRSEGFNYGYTF. The CDR3 DNA sequence: TGTGCCAGCACCCGTTCGGAGGGGTTCAACTATGGCTACACCTTC.

This clonotype was counted at least ten times. This chain joins TRBV12-3 or TRBV12-4 and TRBJ1-1, with D possibly being TRBD1 (5 bases). The length of the CDR3 is 15 residues. V lost 6 bases to trimming and J lost 4 bases, with 18 bases between them. CDR3 in DNA: TGTGCCAGCAGAACAACTCAGGGAAGGGTCACTGAAGCTTTCTTT. It codes for CASRTTQGRVTEAFF.

This clonotype showed up many times. The chain uses TRBV2 and TRBJ2-5; a possible D gene is TRBD2 (6 bases). The CDR3 extends over 14 amino acids. V dropped 6 bases and J dropped 4 bases, with 15 bases sitting between them. Germline values: CDR1 SNHLY, CDR2 FYNNEI. In DNA form, the CDR3 reads TGTGCCAGCAGCGAGACACTAGCTGGAGAGACCCAGTACTTC. This translates into CASSETLAGETQYF. Complete variable domain (other parts from reference TRBV2 and TRBJ2-5): EPEVTQTPSHQVTQMGQEVILRCVPISNHLYFYWYRQILGQKVEFLVSFYNNEISEKSEIFDDQFSVERPDGSNFTLKIRSTKLEDSAMYFCASSETLAGETQYFGPGTRLLVL.

This clonotype has a count of ten or more. The V and J genes are TRBV12-3 or TRBV12-4 and TRBJ1-5; 8 bases are a match to TRBD1. The ends lost 3 bases at V and 4 bases at J; junction bases unmatched: 5. This CDR3 spans 15 amino acids. The CDR3 nucleotides are TGTGCCAGCAGTTTGCGGACAGGGAGGAATCAGCCCCAGCATTTT. Amino acids: CASSLRTGRNQPQHF.